The next 6 T cell receptor beta chains were all read from a single sample in a study of tumor-infiltrating lymphocytes in primary liver carcinoma. TCR beta cDNA was made from 400 to 500 ng total RNA with a constant-region primer. Modified slightly, ARM-PCR produced TCR beta libraries over three nested multiplex PCR rounds. Amplification in the first two PCR rounds was performed using TRBV1-TRBV30 forward primers and a C-beta reverse primer for approximately 10 cycles each. MiXCR was run by TCRdb on the multiplex PCR reads, yielding one entry per CDR3 protein. The sample records approximately 340,000 distinct CDR3 sequences, 65% being singletons. Both blood RNA, taken from unsorted whole blood, and germline DNA were extracted. Sequencing was carried out using peripheral blood. The receptors stem from a man aged 40-49 years with primary liver carcinoma and hepatitis B virus infection.

V and J are TRBV11-2 and TRBJ2-1; a possible D gene is TRBD2 (6 bases). The CDR3 extends over 15 amino acids. Deletions cut 1 base from V and 8 bases from J, with 15 bases between. Looked up from germline, CDR1 is SGHAT and CDR2 is FQNNGV. The CDR3: CASSLVWQPSDEQFF. The DNA for the CDR3 is TGTGCCAGCAGCTTAGTGTGGCAGCCTAGCGATGAGCAGTTCTTC.

This clonotype was seen just once. A much larger clone sits a single nucleotide away, making a read error possible. The chain couples TRBV5-1 to TRBJ2-3, with 8 bases aligning to TRBD2. V shed 2 bases and J 2 bases; nucleotides not matched to a gene: 4. CDR1 is SGHRS and CDR2 is YFSETQ in the germline V gene. The CDR3 runs 15 residues. The CDR3, as DNA: TGCGCCAGCAGCTTAAATAGCGGGGACACAGATACGCAGTATTTT. This codes for CASSLNSGDTDTQYF.

This clonotype occurred a few times. The chain couples TRBV6-5 to TRBJ2-5; 10 bases map to TRBD1. The CDR3 is made up of 16 amino acids. V trimming: 0 bases; J trimming: 6 bases; junction bases outside the gene matches: 7. Germline CDR1 and CDR2: MNHEY and SVGAGI. The CDR3 sequence: CASSYSGQGVIKTQYF. The DNA of the CDR3 is TGTGCCAGCAGTTACTCCGGACAGGGGGTGATAAAGACCCAGTACTTC.

In the case of this clonotype: Germline and junction disagree at one end, which may indicate a read error. This rearrangement joins TRBV7-9 to TRBJ1-4; 9 nucleotides agree with TRBD1. Germline V gives CDR1 SEHNR, CDR2 FQNEAQ (reference sequence). The CDR3 sequence is 14 residues long. The CDR3 loop is CPSSSGQGDEKLFF. The CDR3, as DNA: TGCCCCAGCAGCTCGGGACAGGGAGATGAAAAACTGTTTTTT. The full variable domain, with the rest looked up from reference TRBV7-9 and TRBJ1-4, is DTGVSQNPRHKITKRGQNVTFRCDPISEHNRLYWYRQTLGQGPEFLTYFQNEAQLEKSRLLSDRFSAERPKGSFSTLEIQRTEQGDSAMYLCPSSSGQGDEKLFFGSGTQLSVL.

Note on this clonotype: Sequence at one end of the junction differs from germline and may be a read error. The chain carries TRBV5-1 and TRBJ2-1; no clear D. Germline lookup yields CDR1 SGHRS and CDR2 YFSETQ. This CDR3 region has 14 residues. The CDR3, as DNA: TGCGCCAGCAGCTTGTACCTCTCCGACAATGAGCAGTTCTTC. Translation: CASSLYLSDNEQFF.

The rearrangement links TRBV3-1 to TRBJ2-5; 7 bases are a match to TRBD1. There are 13 residues in the CDR3. The V gene end was trimmed by 2 bases and the J gene end by 11 bases; junction bases not matched to a gene: 8. Germline loops: CDR1 LGHDT, CDR2 YNNKEL (reference sequence). In DNA form, the CDR3 reads TGTGCCAGCAGCCAACTACAGGGACAGATACAGTACTTC. This encodes CASSQLQGQIQYF.